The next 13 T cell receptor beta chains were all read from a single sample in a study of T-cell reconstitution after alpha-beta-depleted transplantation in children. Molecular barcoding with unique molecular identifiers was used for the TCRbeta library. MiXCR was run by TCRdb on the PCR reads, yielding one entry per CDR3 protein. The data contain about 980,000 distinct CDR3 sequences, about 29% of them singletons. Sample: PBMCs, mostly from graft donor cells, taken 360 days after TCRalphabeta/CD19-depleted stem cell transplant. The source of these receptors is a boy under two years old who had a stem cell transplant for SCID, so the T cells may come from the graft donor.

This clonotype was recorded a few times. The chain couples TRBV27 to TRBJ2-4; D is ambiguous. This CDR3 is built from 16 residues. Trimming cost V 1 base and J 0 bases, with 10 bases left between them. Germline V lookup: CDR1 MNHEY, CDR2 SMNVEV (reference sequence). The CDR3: CASSLLGHLAKNIQYF. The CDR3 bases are TGTGCCAGCAGTTTATTGGGTCATCTAGCCAAAAACATTCAGTACTTC.

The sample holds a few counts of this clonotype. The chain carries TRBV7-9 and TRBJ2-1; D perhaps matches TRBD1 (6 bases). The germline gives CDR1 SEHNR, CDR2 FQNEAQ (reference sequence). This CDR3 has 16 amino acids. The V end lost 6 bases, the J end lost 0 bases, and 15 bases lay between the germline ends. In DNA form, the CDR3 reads TGTGCCAGCAGTTCTGACAGGCTGAGCTCCTACAATGAGCAGTTCTTC. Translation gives CASSSDRLSSYNEQFF.

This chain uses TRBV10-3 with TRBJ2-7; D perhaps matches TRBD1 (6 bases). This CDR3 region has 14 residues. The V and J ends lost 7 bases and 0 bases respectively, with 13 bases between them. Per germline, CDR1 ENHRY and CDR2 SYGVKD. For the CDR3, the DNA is TGTGCCATCAAAATGGCAGGGGCCTCCTACGAGCAGTACTTC. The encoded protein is CAIKMAGASYEQYF.

CDR3 in amino acids: CASSQRTSSYNEQFF. CDR3 bases: TGTGCCAGCAGTCAACGGACCAGCTCCTACAATGAGCAGTTCTTC. The chain has TRBV12-3 or TRBV12-4 and TRBJ2-1; D unclear. The CDR3 length is 15 residues. The V end was cut by 5 bases, the J end by 0 bases, with 11 bases between.

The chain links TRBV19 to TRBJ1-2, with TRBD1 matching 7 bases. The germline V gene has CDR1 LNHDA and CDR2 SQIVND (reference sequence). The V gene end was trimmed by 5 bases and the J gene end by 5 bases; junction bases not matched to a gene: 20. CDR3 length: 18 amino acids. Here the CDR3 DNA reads TGTGCCAGTAGTCGGCCCGGCAGGGGGACCACCTTGGCATATGGCTACACCTTC. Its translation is CASSRPGRGTTLAYGYTF.

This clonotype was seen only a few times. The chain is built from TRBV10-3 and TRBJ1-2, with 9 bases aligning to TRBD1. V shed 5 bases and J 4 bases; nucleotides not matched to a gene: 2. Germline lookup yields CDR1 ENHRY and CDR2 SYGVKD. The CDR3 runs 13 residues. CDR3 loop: CAISRDRVYGYTF. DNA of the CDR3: TGTGCCATCAGTCGGGACAGGGTCTATGGCTACACCTTC.

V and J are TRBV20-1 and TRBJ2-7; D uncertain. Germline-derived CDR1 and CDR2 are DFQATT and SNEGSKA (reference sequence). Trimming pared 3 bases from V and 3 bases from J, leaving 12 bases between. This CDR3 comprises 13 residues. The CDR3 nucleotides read TGCAGTGCTAGCCGAATTAACGGCTACGAGCAGTACTTC. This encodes CSASRINGYEQYF.

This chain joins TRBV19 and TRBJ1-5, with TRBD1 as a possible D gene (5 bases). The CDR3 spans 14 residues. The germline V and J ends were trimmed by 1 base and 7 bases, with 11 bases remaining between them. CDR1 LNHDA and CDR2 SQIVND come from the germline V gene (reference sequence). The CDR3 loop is CASSIGFWGQPQHF. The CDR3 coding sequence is TGTGCCAGTAGTATAGGTTTTTGGGGGCAGCCCCAGCATTTT.

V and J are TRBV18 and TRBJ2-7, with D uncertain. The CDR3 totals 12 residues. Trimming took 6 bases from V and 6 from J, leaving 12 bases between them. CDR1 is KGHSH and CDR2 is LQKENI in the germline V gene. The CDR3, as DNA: TGTGCCAGCTCTACGGGTCGGATCGAGCAGTACTTC. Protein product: CASSTGRIEQYF.

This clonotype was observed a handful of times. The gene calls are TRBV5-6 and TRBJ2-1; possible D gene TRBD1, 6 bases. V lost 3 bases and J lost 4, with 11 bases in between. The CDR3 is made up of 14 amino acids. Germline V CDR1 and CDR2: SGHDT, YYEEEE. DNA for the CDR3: TGTGCCAGCAGCTGGGACACCCGTTACAATGAGCAGTTCTTC. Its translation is CASSWDTRYNEQFF.

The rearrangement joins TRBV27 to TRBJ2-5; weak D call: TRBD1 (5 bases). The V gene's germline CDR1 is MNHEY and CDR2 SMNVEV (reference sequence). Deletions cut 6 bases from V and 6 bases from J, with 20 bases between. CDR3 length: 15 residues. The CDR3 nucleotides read TGTGCCAGCAGCAAGGGGTTGGACCGTCAGAAGACCCAGTACTTC. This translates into CASSKGLDRQKTQYF.

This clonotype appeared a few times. The CDR3 protein is CASSFLPRAYSNQPQHF. CDR3 bases: TGTGCCAGCAGTTTCCTCCCGCGGGCTTATAGCAATCAGCCCCAGCATTTT. The chain joins TRBV28 to TRBJ1-5; unclear D gene. Trimming took 3 bases from V and 0 from J, leaving 15 bases between them. The CDR3 is 17 amino acids. Germline-derived CDR1 and CDR2 are MDHEN and SYDVKM.

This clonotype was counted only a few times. The CDR3 DNA reads TGTGCCAGCAGCCTCCTCCCGACAGATCCTTACGAGCAGTACTTC. Amino acid sequence: CASSLLPTDPYEQYF. The genes are TRBV6-1 and TRBJ2-7, with D possibly TRBD1 on 5 matching bases. The CDR3 extends over 15 amino acids. Per germline, CDR1 MNHNS and CDR2 SASEGT. The V end was cut by 6 bases, the J end by 4 bases, with 19 bases between.